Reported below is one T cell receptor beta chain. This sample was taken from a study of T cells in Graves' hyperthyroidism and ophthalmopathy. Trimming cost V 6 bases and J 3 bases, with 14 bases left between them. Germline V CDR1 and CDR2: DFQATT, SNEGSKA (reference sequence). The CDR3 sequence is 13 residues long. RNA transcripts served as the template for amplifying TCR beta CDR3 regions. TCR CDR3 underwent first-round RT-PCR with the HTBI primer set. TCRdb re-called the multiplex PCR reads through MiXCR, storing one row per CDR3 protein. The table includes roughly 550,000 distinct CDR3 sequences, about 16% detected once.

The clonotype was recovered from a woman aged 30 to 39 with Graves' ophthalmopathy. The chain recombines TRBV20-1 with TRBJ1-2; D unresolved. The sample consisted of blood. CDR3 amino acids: CSASRARDYGYTF. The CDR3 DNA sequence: TGCAGTGCGTCACGGGCGCGGGACTATGGCTACACCTTC.